Listed below are T cell receptor beta chains from one sample, sequenced in a study of response to subunit inactivated influenza vaccine. TCRdb reprocessed the RT-PCR reads with MiXCR, giving one entry per CDR3 protein. The sample shows about 540,000 distinct CDR3 sequences, less than 25% of them seen only once. This sample was also put to use in a study of T cells expressing NK-cell markers.

The sample consisted of CD4+ T cells sorted from PBMCs, taken 11 to 12 days after vaccination. The receptors originated from a man over 45 who received an inactivated influenza vaccine. Each CDR3 is given with its conserved first and last residue. D genes are given only for firm matches. Clone size is given for some rows only: seen once, a few or many times, or a class if the clone is expanded.

abundance: -; j_gene: TRBJ2-5; v_gene: TRBV14; d_gene: -; CDR3aa: CASSQVTGYQETQYF; CDR3nt: TGTGCCAGCAGCCAAGTTACAGGGTATCAAGAGACCCAGTACTTC
abundance: -; j_gene: TRBJ2-2; v_gene: TRBV6-2/TRBV6-3; d_gene: -; CDR3aa: CASGRTVLGELFF; CDR3nt: TGTGCCAGCGGACGGACAGTACTTGGGGAGCTGTTTTTT
abundance: -; j_gene: TRBJ1-1; v_gene: TRBV19; d_gene: -; CDR3aa: CASNLRRGVSTEAFF; CDR3nt: TGTGCCAGTAACCTAAGGCGGGGAGTGAGCACTGAAGCTTTCTTT
abundance: few; j_gene: TRBJ2-3; v_gene: TRBV12-5; d_gene: TRBD1; CDR3aa: CASGSGQGADTQYF; CDR3nt: TGTGCTAGTGGCTCCGGACAGGGGGCAGATACGCAGTATTTT
abundance: -; j_gene: TRBJ2-7; v_gene: TRBV28; d_gene: -; CDR3aa: CASSLNKGSYEQYF; CDR3nt: TGTGCCAGCAGTTTAAACAAGGGCTCCTACGAGCAGTACTTC
abundance: -; j_gene: TRBJ2-3; v_gene: TRBV5-5; d_gene: TRBD2; CDR3aa: CASSLVASGGSTDTQYF; CDR3nt: TGTGCCAGCAGCTTGGTGGCTAGCGGGGGGAGCACAGATACGCAGTATTTT
abundance: -; j_gene: TRBJ2-3; v_gene: TRBV7-2; d_gene: TRBD2; CDR3aa: CASSLVPRGLADTQYF; CDR3nt: TGTGCCAGCAGCTTAGTTCCGCGGGGGTTGGCAGATACGCAGTATTTT
abundance: many; j_gene: TRBJ2-1; v_gene: TRBV7-9; d_gene: -; CDR3aa: CASSLVGRYNEQFF; CDR3nt: TGTGCCAGCAGCTTAGTCGGCCGCTACAATGAGCAGTTCTTC
abundance: few; j_gene: TRBJ2-2; v_gene: TRBV12-3/TRBV12-4; d_gene: -; CDR3aa: CASRLTGANGELFF; CDR3nt: TGTGCCAGCAGGCTGACGGGGGCGAACGGGGAGCTGTTTTTT
abundance: -; j_gene: TRBJ1-5; v_gene: TRBV20-1; d_gene: -; CDR3aa: CSATDGYSNQPQHF; CDR3nt: TGCAGTGCCACGGACGGATATAGCAATCAGCCCCAGCATTTT
abundance: -; j_gene: TRBJ2-2; v_gene: TRBV2; d_gene: -; CDR3aa: CASRTNPGELFF; CDR3nt: TGTGCCAGCAGGACGAATCCCGGGGAGCTGTTTTTT